Shown below are 13 T cell receptor beta chains from a single sample sequenced in a study of cytomegalovirus exposure and HLA in healthy donors. PCR employed 60 Vbeta and 13 Jbeta primers. Clones were read by immunoSEQ multiplex PCR, and TCRdb kept only the in-frame ones, dropping some. The profile covers about 160,000 clones, with 60% to 80% appearing a single time and around 1.5% taken by the ten largest. Sequenced: PBMCs. These receptors were collected from a woman under 40 in good health and CMV-seronegative.

This clone was counted between two and nine times. The J gene is TRBJ1-5, the V gene TRBV6-1, with TRBD1 identical over 10 bases. Germline-derived CDR1 and CDR2 are MNHNS and SASEGT. CDR3 length equals 15 residues. V gave up 3 bases and J gave up 6 bases; unmatched junction bases: 5. The CDR3 loop is CASSDGTGVAQPQHF. The CDR3 region has the DNA TGTGCCAGCAGTGATGGGACAGGGGTCGCTCAGCCCCAGCATTTT.

The chain links TRBV13 to TRBJ1-2; D perhaps matches TRBD1 (6 bases). V shed 6 bases and J shed 4 bases, with 15 bases lying between them. The CDR3 has 14 residues. The germline V gene has CDR1 PRHDT and CDR2 FYEKMQ (reference sequence). CDR3 coding DNA: TGTGCCAGCAGATATAACGACAGGCCCTATGGCTACACCTTC. Its translation is CASRYNDRPYGYTF. The full variable domain, in which reference TRBV13 and TRBJ1-2 provide the parts outside the CDR3, is AAGVIQSPRHLIKEKRETATLKCYPIPRHDTVYWYQQGPGQDPQFLISFYEKMQSDKGSIPDRFSAQQFSDYHSELNMSSLELGDSALYFCASRYNDRPYGYTFGSGTRLTVV.

About this clone: The junction differs from germline at one of its ends, possibly a read error. The V and J genes are TRBV6-1 and TRBJ1-5; no firm D call. Germline loops: CDR1 MNHNS, CDR2 SASEGT. The CDR3 contains 13 residues. The CDR3 loop is CASSPQIDQSQHF. The CDR3 nucleotides read TGTGCCAGCAGTCCCCAAATTGATCAGTCCCAGCATTTT.

The CDR3 nucleotides are TGTGCCACCCGAGGGCGCTCCGGGTCCGGGGAGCTGTTTTTT. Its translation: CATRGRSGSGELFF. The J gene is TRBJ2-2, the V gene TRBV15, with D maybe TRBD2 (5 bases). Germline V gene lookup returns CDR1 LNHNV and CDR2 YYDKDF (reference sequence). The CDR3 runs to 14 residues. Trimming stripped 8 bases from V and 6 bases from J, with 16 bases between.

The chain couples TRBV6-1 to TRBJ2-3; 11 bases line up with TRBD2. The germline V gene encodes CDR1 MNHNS and CDR2 SASEGT. The CDR3 consists of 13 residues. V was pared by 6 bases and J by 4 bases, with 0 bases of the junction left unmatched. CDR3 loop: CASRTSGADTQYF. The CDR3 nucleotides are TGTGCCAGCAGGACTAGCGGGGCAGATACGCAGTATTTT.

The V and J genes are TRBV19 and TRBJ1-1; possible D gene TRBD1, 5 bases. CDR3 length: 13 residues. V lost 5 bases and J 0 bases, leaving 7 bases between the germline ends. Germline CDR1 is LNHDA and CDR2 is SQIVND (reference sequence). CDR3 sequence (DNA): TGTGCCAGTAGTGTACAGGTGAACACTGAAGCTTTCTTT. It specifies CASSVQVNTEAFF.

The genes are TRBV5-1 and TRBJ2-1; possible D gene TRBD1, 7 bases. Trimming removed 0 bases from V and 6 bases from J, with 16 bases in between. Germline loops: CDR1 SGHRS, CDR2 YFSETQ. The CDR3 covers 16 residues. This CDR3 reads CASSLGGSGGGNEQFF. CDR3 DNA sequence: TGCGCCAGCAGCTTGGGGGGGTCAGGGGGAGGCAATGAGCAGTTCTTC.

The sample holds a few counts of this clone. This chain uses TRBV30 with TRBJ2-1, with 10 nucleotides matching TRBD2. The V gene's germline CDR1 is GTSNPN and CDR2 SVGIG (reference sequence). The CDR3 runs 11 residues. V shed 5 bases and J 10 bases; nucleotides not matched to a gene: 2. The CDR3 sequence is CAWASGGEQFF. In DNA form, the CDR3 reads TGTGCCTGGGCTAGCGGGGGCGAGCAGTTCTTC.

This chain links TRBV5-4 with TRBJ2-3; 11 bases are shared with TRBD2. Germline lookup yields CDR1 SGHNT and CDR2 YYREEE (reference sequence). There are 16 residues in the CDR3. With 4 bases clipped from V and 2 bases from J, the junction kept 6 bases outside the gene matches. The DNA of the CDR3 is TGTGCCAGCAGCAGAAGACTAGCGGGGATCACAGATACGCAGTATTTT. Amino acids: CASSRRLAGITDTQYF.

The rearrangement joins TRBV5-6 to TRBJ1-5; 8 nucleotides match TRBD1. V lost 2 bases, J lost 7 bases, and 5 bases stayed unmatched. The CDR3 spans 14 residues. The germline V gene has CDR1 SGHDT and CDR2 YYEEEE. The DNA of the CDR3 is TGTGCCAGCAGCTTAGGACAGGGCGGGCAGCCCCAGCATTTT. Amino acids: CASSLGQGGQPQHF.

The chain uses TRBV7-3 and TRBJ1-2, with D possibly matching TRBD1 (5 bases). CDR3 size: 16 residues. Germline V CDR1 and CDR2: SGHTA, FQGTGA. The V and J ends lost 6 bases and 3 bases respectively, with 20 bases between them. This CDR3 is CASSQRVGGEDYGYTF. CDR3 coding DNA: TGTGCCAGCAGTCAGAGAGTGGGAGGGGAGGACTATGGCTACACCTTC.

The chain employs TRBV18 and TRBJ1-6; D call uncertain. The germline V gene encodes CDR1 KGHSH and CDR2 LQKENI. The CDR3 extends over 15 amino acids. V shed 3 bases and J shed 4 bases, with 10 bases lying between them. CDR3 coding DNA: TGTGCCAGCTCACCCGGGAGTGCGTATAATTCACCCCTCCACTTT. Protein sequence: CASSPGSAYNSPLHF.

V gene TRBV5-1 combines with J gene TRBJ1-4; 7 bases map to TRBD1. Germline trimming cut 1 base from V and 8 bases from J; bases unmatched to any gene: 11. Germline loops: CDR1 SGHRS, CDR2 YFSETQ. The CDR3 has 16 amino acids. The CDR3 loop reads CASSLLSGGLNEKLFF. The DNA for the CDR3 is TGCGCCAGCAGCTTGCTCTCAGGGGGACTTAACGAAAAACTGTTTTTT.